This TCR beta chain derives from a study of tumor and adjacent non-tumor tissue in lung cancer. Across the study: Some 4.2 million productive TCRbeta reads were obtained per sample on average. Study-wide results and caveats: In normal lung, the top 100 clones were significantly more dominant than in tumor. TCR diversity was significantly greater in tumor than normal lung tissue.

The library came from three nested PCR rounds adapted from ARM-PCR protocols. TCRdb reprocessed the multiplex PCR reads via MiXCR and lists one record per CDR3 protein. Among approximately 86,000 distinct CDR3 sequences listed, roughly two thirds were seen once. Germline V gene data show CDR1 as SGHAT and CDR2 as FQNNGV. The CDR3 extends over 14 residues, inclusive of both ends. Notes on this clonotype: The antigen remains unidentified. The CDR3 does not close with the conserved phenylalanine or tryptophan, likely indicating a read error. The DNA is omitted, as the CDR3 cannot be located on it reliably, and the CDR3 follows TCRdb's listing.

RNA was extracted from bulk tissue without any cell sorting. The rearrangement joins TRBV11-2 to TRBJ1-2; TRBD1 is the table's D call, not checked against the DNA. Sequences were obtained from lung tumor tissue. The sequence was obtained from a woman aged 40 to 55 with non-small cell lung cancer. This CDR3 is CANSSPQGAYGYII.